These 6 T cell receptor beta chains were sequenced from one sample in a study of Graves' ophthalmopathy and Graves' hyperthyroidism. For repertoire sequencing, the TCR beta CDR3 regions were amplified from RNA transcripts. RT-PCR in the first round used HTBI primers; a second-round multiplex PCR followed. TCRdb re-derived calls from the multiplex PCR reads in MiXCR, one entry per CDR3 protein. The table lists 240,000 or so distinct CDR3 sequences, about 46% of them singletons. The sequenced sample was peripheral blood. All receptors derive from an adult man with Graves' ophthalmopathy.

The chain couples TRBV7-2 to TRBJ2-7; tentative D call: TRBD1 (6 bases). V was clipped by 4 bases and J by 3 bases, with 13 bases between them. The CDR3 has 14 residues. The germline CDR1 and CDR2 sequences are SGHTA and FQGNSA. DNA of the CDR3: TGTGCCAGCAGCTCCGTGACAGGCCACTACGAGCAGTACTTC. This translates into CASSSVTGHYEQYF.

A note on this clonotype: The junction and the germline gene differ at one end; a read error may be behind it. The chain recombines TRBV24-1 with TRBJ2-5; D uncertain. Germline V gene lookup returns CDR1 KGHDR and CDR2 SFDVKD. This CDR3 region has 12 residues. CDR3: CATSDMQEAQCF. CDR3 bases: TGTGCCACCAGCGACATGCAAGAGGCCCAGTGCTTC.

The chain recombines TRBV20-1 with TRBJ2-5, with unresolved D. Trimming cost V 3 bases and J 5 bases, with 13 bases left between them. CDR3 length equals 13 residues. The germline V gene encodes CDR1 DFQATT and CDR2 SNEGSKA (reference sequence). CDR3 loop: CSARSTSWETQYF. CDR3 in DNA: TGCAGTGCTAGGTCGACGAGCTGGGAGACCCAGTACTTC.

This sequence joins TRBV10-1 and TRBJ2-7, with 7 bases fitting TRBD1. CDR1 is WNHNN and CDR2 is SYGVQD in the germline V gene (reference sequence). The CDR3 has 14 amino acids. V lost 6 bases to trimming and J lost 2 bases; unmatched junction nucleotides: 7. CDR3 in DNA: TGCGCCAGCAGCGCCGAGACAGGGCCCTACGAGCAGTACTTC. Encoded protein: CASSAETGPYEQYF.

The V and J genes are TRBV20-1 and TRBJ2-2; TRBD1 might be the D (6 bases). Trimming removed 3 bases at V and 3 bases at J, with 17 bases between. The length of the CDR3 is 16 residues. Germline V gene data show CDR1 as DFQATT and CDR2 as SNEGSKA (reference sequence). The CDR3 spells CSASLAPGVYTGELFF. CDR3 nucleotides: TGCAGTGCTAGTTTGGCCCCAGGGGTTTACACCGGGGAGCTGTTTTTT.

The chain's CDR3 is CSARPGSADTQYF. In DNA form, the CDR3 reads TGCAGTGCTAGACCGGGTAGCGCAGATACGCAGTACTTC. This chain uses TRBV20-1 with TRBJ2-7, with a weak D call TRBD2 (5 bases). Germline V gene lookup returns CDR1 DFQATT and CDR2 SNEGSKA (reference sequence). This CDR3 spans 13 amino acids. V dropped 2 bases and J dropped 9 bases, with 17 bases sitting between them.